One sample yielded the 21 T cell receptor beta chains listed below, sequenced in a study of blood T cell repertoires in COVID-19. TCRdb's table, derived via immunoSEQ multiplex PCR, lists solely in-frame clones and lacks some. Counted here are roughly 70,000 clones, roughly 80% occurring once; the ten biggest clones make up 14% to 15%. The sequenced sample consisted of peripheral blood. These receptors were taken from a man in his 60s with COVID-19, enrolled during active disease.

This clone was found a few times. This chain joins TRBV11-2 and TRBJ1-1, with D perhaps TRBD1 (5 bases). V was trimmed by 6 bases and J by 7 bases, leaving 12 bases between them. CDR3 length: 12 amino acids. The germline gives CDR1 SGHAT, CDR2 FQNNGV. CDR3: CASRTTAIEAFF. The CDR3 nucleotides are TGTGCCAGCAGGACGACAGCAATTGAAGCTTTCTTT. Supplemented by reference TRBV11-2 and TRBJ1-1, the full variable domain reads EAGVAQSPRYKIIEKRQSVAFWCNPISGHATLYWYQQILGQGPKLLIQFQNNGVVDDSQLPKDRFSAERLKGVDSTLKIQPAKLEDSAVYLCASRTTAIEAFFGQGTRLTVV.

CDR3 coding DNA: TGTGCCAGCAGTAGACAGGGGAGTCAGCCCCAGCATTTT. This gives the protein CASSRQGSQPQHF. The V gene is TRBV6-5, the J gene TRBJ1-5, with 8 bases aligning to TRBD1. V dropped 5 bases and J dropped 6; count of bases not matched to a gene: 3. The CDR3 spans 13 residues. CDR1 is MNHEY, CDR2 SVGAGI, per germline.

This rearrangement joins TRBV6-5 to TRBJ2-2; TRBD1 is a possible D gene (6 bases). From germline, CDR1 is MNHEY and CDR2 SVGAGI. There are 14 residues in the CDR3. The V and J ends lost 6 bases and 5 bases respectively, with 13 bases between them. The CDR3 region has the DNA TGTGCCAGCAGGCCAGGACAGTTAACCGGGGAGCTGTTTTTT. Translating it yields CASRPGQLTGELFF.

The table lists this clone with many counts. V gene TRBV29-1 combines with J gene TRBJ1-2; D is undetermined. CDR1 and CDR2 (germline): SQVTM, ANQGSEA. Trimming removed 3 bases from V and 0 bases from J, with 11 bases in between. The CDR3 has 14 amino acids. DNA of the CDR3: TGCAGCGTTGAGCCGAGATTAGCTAACTATGGCTACACCTTC. Translation gives CSVEPRLANYGYTF.

This clone is medium-sized in the sample. This chain connects TRBV5-5 to TRBJ1-1; D is uncertain. The CDR3 has 12 amino acids. Trimming took off 5 bases at V and 12 bases at J, with 17 bases between the two ends. The germline gives CDR1 SGHKS, CDR2 YYEKEE (reference sequence). CDR3 in amino acids: CASSFEGLSPFF. CDR3 DNA sequence: TGTGCCAGCAGTTTCGAGGGCCTTTCGCCTTTCTTT.

The V gene is TRBV10-3, the J gene TRBJ2-7; possibly TRBD2 for D (7 bases). The V end was cut by 10 bases, the J end by 9 bases, with 25 bases between. The CDR3 runs to 14 residues. CDR1 is ENHRY, CDR2 SYGVKD, per germline. CDR3 in DNA: TGTGCCACCTTGAGGGGGGGAGGGTCGGCCGGGCAGTACTTC. Its translation: CATLRGGGSAGQYF.

This clone has a single count. This chain links TRBV7-9 with TRBJ2-7; 8 bases fit TRBD2. This CDR3 region has 13 residues. CDR1 is SEHNR, CDR2 FQNEAQ, per germline (reference sequence). Trimming removed 3 bases from V and 3 bases from J; junction bases left unmatched: 1. CDR3 amino acids: CASSFTSGYEQYF. In nucleotides, the CDR3 is TGTGCCAGCAGCTTTACTAGCGGCTACGAGCAGTACTTC.

The table lists this clone with a count of one. The chain employs TRBV30 and TRBJ1-2, with D possibly matching TRBD1 (6 bases). The CDR3 is 13 residues long. V was shortened by 3 bases and J by 2 bases, with 10 bases between the two germline ends. Per the germline V gene, CDR1 is GTSNPN and CDR2 is SVGIG (reference sequence). The CDR3 DNA follows: TGTGCCTGGAGCCCCGGACAGAACTATGGCTACACCTTC. It codes for CAWSPGQNYGYTF.

The rearrangement uses TRBV2 and TRBJ1-3, with 9 positions matching TRBD1. Trimming at V came to 4 bases and at J to 5 bases, leaving 9 bases not matched to a gene. Germline CDR1 is SNHLY and CDR2 is FYNNEI. The length of the CDR3 is 16 residues. The CDR3 is CASSATQGAERNTIYF. The CDR3 DNA reads as TGTGCCAGCAGTGCAACACAGGGGGCGGAAAGAAACACCATATATTTT. The variable domain in full, with the rest retrieved from reference TRBV2 and TRBJ1-3, is EPEVTQTPSHQVTQMGQEVILRCVPISNHLYFYWYRQILGQKVEFLVSFYNNEISEKSEIFDDQFSVERPDGSNFTLKIRSTKLEDSAMYFCASSATQGAERNTIYFGEGSWLTVV.

CDR3 sequence: CASSHVRGRHFELFF. CDR3 DNA: TGTGCCAGCAGCCACGTTAGGGGCCGACATTTCGAACTGTTTTTT. V gene TRBV7-9 combines with J gene TRBJ1-4; maybe TRBD1 (5 bases). Germline V gene data show CDR1 as SEHNR and CDR2 as FQNEAQ (reference sequence). Trimming cost V 5 bases and J 12 bases, with 22 bases left between them. The CDR3 contains 15 residues.

This clone has only one observation. The J gene is TRBJ2-1, the V gene TRBV6-5, with TRBD2 identical over 8 bases. Germline V gene data show CDR1 as MNHEY and CDR2 as SVGAGI. The CDR3 has 14 amino acids. Trimming at V came to 6 bases and at J to 7 bases, leaving 8 bases not matched to a gene. The CDR3 DNA reads TGTGCCAGCAGCAAACTAGCGGAGTTGAATGAGCAGTTCTTC. This translates into CASSKLAELNEQFF.

As regards this clone: One end of the junction does not line up with germline, which may come from a read error. The chain couples TRBV11-2 to TRBJ2-7, with D tentatively TRBD1 (6 bases). CDR1 and CDR2 from the germline V gene are SGHAT and FQNNGV. This CDR3 spans 13 amino acids. CDR3 amino acids: CASSLAGHQASSF. In DNA, the CDR3 is TGTGCCAGCAGCTTAGCGGGACACCAAGCTTCGAGCTTC.

This clone was recorded only once. This chain uses TRBV6-5 with TRBJ1-2, with 7 bases that match TRBD1. V shed 3 bases and J 4 bases; nucleotides not matched to a gene: 5. Per germline, CDR1 MNHEY and CDR2 SVGAGI. The CDR3 has 14 residues. The CDR3 nucleotides are TGTGCCAGCAGTTATAAGGGACAGTCCTATGGCTACACCTTC. Protein product: CASSYKGQSYGYTF.

A single count supports this clone. This chain joins TRBV28 and TRBJ2-1, with 7 bases lining up with TRBD2. This CDR3 is 16 amino acids long. Looked up from germline, CDR1 is MDHEN and CDR2 is SYDVKM. J gave up 3 bases and V 4 bases, and 9 bases lay outside the gene matches. As DNA, the CDR3 is TGTGCCAGCAGTTCAGTGCTCGGGGGGATCTACAATGAGCAGTTCTTC. It yields the protein CASSSVLGGIYNEQFF.

This chain links TRBV6-5 with TRBJ2-1, with D perhaps TRBD1 (6 bases). This CDR3 comprises 14 residues. The germline V and J ends were trimmed by 10 bases and 4 bases, with 17 bases remaining between them. CDR1 MNHEY and CDR2 SVGAGI come from the germline V gene. The CDR3 region has the DNA TGTGCCACCCGGTTTGGGACAACTTACAATGAGCAGTTCTTC. Translating gives CATRFGTTYNEQFF.

The CDR3 is CASSFIGTDTQYF. The CDR3 region has the DNA TGTGCCAGCAGCTTTATAGGCACAGATACGCAGTATTTT. The chain is built from TRBV7-9 and TRBJ2-3; D gene uncertain. Germline CDR1 and CDR2: SEHNR and FQNEAQ (reference sequence). V shed 3 bases and J shed 1 base, with 5 bases lying between them. This CDR3 comprises 13 residues. The full variable domain, in which reference TRBV7-9 and TRBJ2-3 provide the parts outside the CDR3, is DTGVSQNPRHKITKRGQNVTFRCDPISEHNRLYWYRQTLGQGPEFLTYFQNEAQLEKSRLLSDRFSAERPKGSFSTLEIQRTEQGDSAMYLCASSFIGTDTQYFGPGTRLTVL.

The CDR3 region has the DNA TGTGCCAGCAGCCAAGCCCGTGAAGCTTTCTTT. Protein product: CASSQAREAFF. The chain couples TRBV3-1 (or the pseudogene TRBV3-2) to TRBJ1-1; D remains unclear. This CDR3 is built from 11 residues. Deletions cut 1 base from V and 7 bases from J, with 4 bases between. Germline lookup yields CDR1 LGHDT and CDR2 YNNKEL (reference sequence).

The chain uses TRBV9 and TRBJ2-1; D call uncertain. CDR1 and CDR2 from the germline V gene are SGDLS and YYNGEE. Trimming shortened V by 0 bases and J by 6 bases, and 4 bases separated the two germline ends. CDR3 size: 12 residues. Here the CDR3 reads CASSVGANEQFF. The CDR3 nucleotides read TGTGCCAGCAGCGTAGGGGCCAATGAGCAGTTCTTC.

In this sample, this clone turned up a few times. V gene TRBV6-6 combines with J gene TRBJ1-5; 7 nucleotides line up with TRBD1. The CDR3 length is 14 residues. The trim removed 8 bases at V and 4 bases at J, leaving 8 bases unmatched. Germline V gene sequence: CDR1 MNHNY, CDR2 SVGAGI (reference sequence). The CDR3, as DNA: TGTGCCAGCCGCCCGGGACAGCTGAATCAGCCCCAGCATTTT. Encoded protein: CASRPGQLNQPQHF.

The J gene is TRBJ1-5, the V gene TRBV3-1 (or the pseudogene TRBV3-2); TRBD1 aligns across 8 bases. CDR1 and CDR2 from the germline V gene are LGHDT and YNNKEL (reference sequence). The CDR3 extends over 16 amino acids. With V trimmed by 3 bases and J by 4 bases, 8 bases remained unmatched. This chain's CDR3 is CASSHTNQGANQPQHF. CDR3 DNA sequence: TGTGCCAGCAGCCACACCAACCAGGGGGCTAATCAGCCCCAGCATTTT.

This clone was detected only a few times. This chain uses TRBV10-2 with TRBJ1-1; D may be TRBD1 (5 bases). This CDR3 has 13 residues. Germline-derived CDR1 and CDR2 are WSHSY and SAAADI. Trimming cost V 3 bases and J 1 base, with 6 bases left between them. This chain's CDR3 is CASSDRANTEAFF. The DNA for the CDR3 is TGCGCCAGCAGTGACAGGGCGAACACTGAAGCTTTCTTT.